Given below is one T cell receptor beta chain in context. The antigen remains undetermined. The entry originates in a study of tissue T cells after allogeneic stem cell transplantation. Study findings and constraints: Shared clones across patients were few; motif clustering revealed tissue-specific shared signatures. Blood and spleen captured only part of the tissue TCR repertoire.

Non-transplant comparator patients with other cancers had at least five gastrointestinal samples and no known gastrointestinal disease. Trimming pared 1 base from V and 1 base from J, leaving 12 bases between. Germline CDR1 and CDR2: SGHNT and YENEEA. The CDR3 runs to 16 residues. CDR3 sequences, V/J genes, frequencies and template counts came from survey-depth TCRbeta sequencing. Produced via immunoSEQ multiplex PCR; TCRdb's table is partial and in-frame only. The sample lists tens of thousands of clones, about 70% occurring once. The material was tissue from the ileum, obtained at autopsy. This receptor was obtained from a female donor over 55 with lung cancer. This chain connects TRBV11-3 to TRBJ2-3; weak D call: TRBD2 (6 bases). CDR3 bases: TGTGCCAGCAGCTTAGGCAAGTGGGAGGGCACAGATACGCAGTATTTT. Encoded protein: CASSLGKWEGTDTQYF.